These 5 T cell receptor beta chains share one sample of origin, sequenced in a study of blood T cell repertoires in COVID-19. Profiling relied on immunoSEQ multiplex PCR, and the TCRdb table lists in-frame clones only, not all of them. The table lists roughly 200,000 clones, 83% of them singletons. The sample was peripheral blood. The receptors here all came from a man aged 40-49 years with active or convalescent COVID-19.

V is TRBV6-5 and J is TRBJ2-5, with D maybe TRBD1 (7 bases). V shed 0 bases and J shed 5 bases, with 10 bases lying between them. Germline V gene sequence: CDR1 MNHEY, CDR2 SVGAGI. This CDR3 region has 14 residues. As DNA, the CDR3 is TGTGCCAGCAGTTACTCTCAGGGGGGCGAGACCCAGTACTTC. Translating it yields CASSYSQGGETQYF.

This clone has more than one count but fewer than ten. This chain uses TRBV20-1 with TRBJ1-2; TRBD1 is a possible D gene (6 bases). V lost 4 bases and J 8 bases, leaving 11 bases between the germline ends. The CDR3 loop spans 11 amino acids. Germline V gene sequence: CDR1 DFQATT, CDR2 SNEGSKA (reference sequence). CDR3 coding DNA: TGCAGTGCTACTGGGGGCTGGGGCTACACCTTC. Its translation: CSATGGWGYTF.

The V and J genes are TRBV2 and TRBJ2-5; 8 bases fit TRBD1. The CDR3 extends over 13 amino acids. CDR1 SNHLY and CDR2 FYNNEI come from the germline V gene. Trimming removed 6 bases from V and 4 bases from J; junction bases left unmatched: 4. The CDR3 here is CASRQGVGETQYF. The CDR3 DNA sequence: TGTGCCAGCAGACAGGGGGTGGGAGAGACCCAGTACTTC.

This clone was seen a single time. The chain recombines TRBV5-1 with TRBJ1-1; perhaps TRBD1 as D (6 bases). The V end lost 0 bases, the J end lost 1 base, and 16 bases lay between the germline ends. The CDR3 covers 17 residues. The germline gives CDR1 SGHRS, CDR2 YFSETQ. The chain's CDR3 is CASSLVHRQEPNTEAFF. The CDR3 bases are TGCGCCAGCAGCTTGGTGCATAGACAGGAGCCGAACACTGAAGCTTTCTTT.

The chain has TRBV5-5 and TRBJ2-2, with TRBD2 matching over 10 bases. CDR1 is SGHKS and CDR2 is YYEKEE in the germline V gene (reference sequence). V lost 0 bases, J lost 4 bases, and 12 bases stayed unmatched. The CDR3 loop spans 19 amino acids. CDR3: CASSLEARLAGVVTGELFF. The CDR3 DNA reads TGTGCCAGCAGCTTGGAAGCGAGGCTAGCGGGAGTGGTCACCGGGGAGCTGTTTTTT. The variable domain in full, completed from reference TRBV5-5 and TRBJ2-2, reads DAGVTQSPTHLIKTRGQQVTLRCSPISGHKSVSWYQQVLGQGPQFIFQYYEKEERGRGNFPDRFSARQFPNYSSELNVNALLLGDSALYLCASSLEARLAGVVTGELFFGEGSRLTVL.